Below, 18 T cell receptor beta chains from the same sample are listed, as sequenced in a study of T cell changes during pregnancy in multiple sclerosis. Generated by immunoSEQ multiplex PCR, the TCRdb table keeps only in-frame clones and is missing some. Of tens of thousands of clones in the sample, about 90% are singletons; the top ten hold under 2.5%. Sequenced material: CD4+ T cells from peripheral blood mononuclear cells, taken after pregnancy. These receptors all come from a female donor in good health, enrolled as a control in a pregnancy study.

This clone was observed once. The rearrangement joins TRBV14 to TRBJ2-7, with 8 bases matching TRBD1. Trimming cost V 6 bases and J 5 bases; bases outside gene matches: 12. There are 15 residues in the CDR3. Germline CDR1 is SGHDN and CDR2 is FVKESK. CDR3 DNA sequence: TGTGCCAGCAGTCGGATCCAAGGACAGGGAGACGAGCAGTACTTC. This codes for CASSRIQGQGDEQYF.

The rearrangement links TRBV28 to TRBJ1-5; D unclear. CDR1 is MDHEN and CDR2 is SYDVKM in the germline V gene. With 2 bases removed from V and 4 bases from J, the gap between germline ends came to 21 bases. The CDR3 spans 18 residues. CDR3 sequence (DNA): TGTGCCAGCAGTTTACCGCCGGGAGGGTCAAGATCAAATCAGCCCCAGCATTTT. Protein product: CASSLPPGGSRSNQPQHF.

The chain has TRBV5-4 and TRBJ2-7, with 7 bases fitting TRBD2. The CDR3 is 13 amino acids. V dropped 4 bases and J dropped 6; count of bases not matched to a gene: 7. Germline V gene data show CDR1 as SGHNT and CDR2 as YYREEE (reference sequence). CDR3 sequence reads: CASSVKRDGEQYF. The CDR3 DNA reads as TGTGCCAGCAGCGTCAAGCGGGATGGCGAGCAGTACTTC.

The rearrangement links TRBV11-1 to TRBJ2-3; D may be TRBD2 (6 bases). The germline CDR1 and CDR2 sequences are SGHAT and FQDESV (reference sequence). This CDR3 comprises 15 residues. V lost 4 bases to trimming and J lost 0 bases, with 11 bases between them. The DNA for the CDR3 is TGTGCCAGCAGCTCAACCGGGACTAGCACAGATACGCAGTATTTT. Its protein is CASSSTGTSTDTQYF.

V gene TRBV28 combines with J gene TRBJ2-7, with D maybe TRBD1 (5 bases). Germline CDR1 and CDR2: MDHEN and SYDVKM. V was clipped by 5 bases and J by 2 bases, with 16 bases between them. This CDR3 has 15 amino acids. The CDR3 here is CASSVQASPTYEQYF. CDR3 bases: TGTGCCAGCAGTGTACAGGCATCCCCTACCTACGAGCAGTACTTC.

This chain links TRBV18 with TRBJ1-4; 8 nucleotides match TRBD1. This CDR3 region has 16 residues. Germline V gene data show CDR1 as KGHSH and CDR2 as LQKENI. J was trimmed by 2 bases and V by 4 bases; bases with no gene match: 6. The DNA of the CDR3 is TGTGCCAGCTCACTTGACAGGGGCCAGACTAATGAAAAACTGTTTTTT. The encoded protein is CASSLDRGQTNEKLFF.

The chain is built from TRBV27 and TRBJ2-2; TRBD1 might be the D (6 bases). CDR3 length equals 18 residues. Germline CDR1 is MNHEY and CDR2 is SMNVEV (reference sequence). Trimming pared 6 bases from V and 6 bases from J, leaving 26 bases between. The CDR3 DNA follows: TGTGCCAGCAGCCCGCAGGGCGTCAGGGGAGTTTTTGCCGGGGAGCTGTTTTTT. Translation: CASSPQGVRGVFAGELFF.

This rearrangement joins TRBV30 to TRBJ1-1; 10 positions match TRBD1. The germline gives CDR1 GTSNPN, CDR2 SVGIG (reference sequence). The J segment lost 10 bases and the V segment lost 3 bases, leaving 8 bases of the junction unmatched. The CDR3 length is 13 residues. Here the CDR3 DNA reads TGTGCCTGGAGCCGTCAGACAGGGGGCCCAGCTTTCTTT. As protein: CAWSRQTGGPAFF.

The chain couples TRBV9 to TRBJ2-7; TRBD1 matches 7 bases. V gave up 3 bases and J gave up 6 bases; unmatched junction bases: 9. The germline CDR1 and CDR2 sequences are SGDLS and YYNGEE. CDR3 length equals 14 residues. The CDR3 DNA reads as TGTGCCAGCAGCGACCGACAGGGCCGGGGCGAGCAGTACTTC. It yields the protein CASSDRQGRGEQYF.

V usage is TRBV7-3 and J usage is TRBJ2-1; 11 bases map to TRBD2. CDR1 is SGHTA, CDR2 FQGTGA, per germline. V lost 5 bases and J lost 5; bases outside the gene matches: 5. The CDR3 runs 15 residues. Written as DNA, the CDR3 is TGTGCCAGCAGCACAACTAGCGGGAGAAACAATGAGCAGTTCTTC. This sequence encodes CASSTTSGRNNEQFF.

This chain uses TRBV11-3 with TRBJ2-5; 9 bases map to TRBD1. The germline V gene has CDR1 SGHNT and CDR2 YENEEA. This CDR3 has 15 residues. J was trimmed by 5 bases and V by 5 bases; bases with no gene match: 9. DNA for the CDR3: TGTGCCAGCAGCATAGGACAGGGGCCGAGGGAGACCCAGTACTTC. As protein: CASSIGQGPRETQYF. Combining the CDR3 with reference TRBV11-3 and TRBJ2-5 gives the whole variable domain EAGVVQSPRYKIIEKKQPVAFWCNPISGHNTLYWYLQNLGQGPELLIRYENEEAVDDSQLPKDRFSAERLKGVDSTLKIQPAELGDSAVYLCASSIGQGPRETQYFGPGTRLLVL.

The chain is built from TRBV6-4 and TRBJ1-2, with unresolved D. V was trimmed by 3 bases and J by 6 bases, leaving 11 bases between them. The CDR3 contains 13 residues. Germline V gives CDR1 MRHNA, CDR2 SNTAGT. CDR3 amino acids: CASSEIQVDGYTF. CDR3 sequence (DNA): TGTGCCAGCAGTGAAATTCAGGTAGATGGCTACACCTTC.

CDR3 nucleotide sequence: TGCGCCAGCAGCCATAGTCAGACAACACGGAACACTGAAGCTTTCTTT. Amino acid sequence: CASSHSQTTRNTEAFF. The V gene is TRBV4-1, the J gene TRBJ1-1; D gene unclear. CDR1 is MGHRA and CDR2 is YSYEKL in the germline V gene. V was trimmed by 3 bases and J by 1 base, leaving 15 bases between them. The CDR3 totals 16 residues.

The V call is TRBV27, the J call TRBJ1-1; 7 bases are shared with TRBD1. CDR1 is MNHEY, CDR2 SMNVEV, per germline (reference sequence). The ends lost 4 bases at V and 6 bases at J; junction bases unmatched: 11. This CDR3 region has 15 residues. CDR3 DNA sequence: TGTGCCAGCAGTTCGCAGCCCAGGGGGGCGGCTGAAGCTTTCTTT. Residues: CASSSQPRGAAEAFF.

The chain joins TRBV19 to TRBJ2-7; 8 bases are a match to TRBD1. Trimming took 5 bases from V and 2 from J; bases not matched to a gene: 5. This CDR3 has 14 amino acids. CDR1 and CDR2 from the germline V gene are LNHDA and SQIVND (reference sequence). The DNA for the CDR3 is TGTGCCAGTAGTTCCCGGACAGGGCCCTACGAGCAGTACTTC. Its translation is CASSSRTGPYEQYF.

The rearrangement uses TRBV7-9 and TRBJ2-7; 11 positions match TRBD1. Germline CDR1 and CDR2: SEHNR and FQNEAQ (reference sequence). The CDR3 sequence is 15 residues long. Germline trimming cut 4 bases from V and 3 bases from J; bases unmatched to any gene: 5. The CDR3 here is CASSSSDRGLYEQYF. DNA of the CDR3: TGTGCCAGCAGCTCCTCGGACAGGGGGCTCTACGAGCAGTACTTC.

The chain employs TRBV10-2 and TRBJ2-1, with D perhaps matching TRBD2 (6 bases). The germline V gene encodes CDR1 WSHSY and CDR2 SAAADI. Trimming took 7 bases from V and 9 from J, leaving 16 bases between them. This CDR3 comprises 13 residues. CDR3 DNA sequence: TGCGCCAGCACGTTGACTAGTCGCGGTGAGCAGTTCTTC. It is translated as CASTLTSRGEQFF.

This clone was seen just once. The V gene is TRBV28, the J gene TRBJ1-5, with 9 bases identical to TRBD1. This CDR3 is 15 amino acids long. Germline trimming cut 4 bases from V and 6 bases from J; bases unmatched to any gene: 7. Germline V gene sequence: CDR1 MDHEN, CDR2 SYDVKM. The CDR3 loop reads CASSSGQGRFQPQHF. CDR3 nucleotide sequence: TGTGCCAGCAGTTCCGGACAGGGGAGGTTTCAGCCCCAGCATTTT. The whole variable domain, filled in from reference TRBV28 and TRBJ1-5, reads DVKVTQSSRYLVKRTGEKVFLECVQDMDHENMFWYRQDPGLGLRLIYFSYDVKMKEKGDIPEGYSVSREKKERFSLILESASTNQTSMYLCASSSGQGRFQPQHFGDGTRLSIL.